One sample yielded the 8 T cell receptor beta chains listed below, sequenced in a study of CD8+ T cells in alopecia areata (dated by TCRdb to 2016 to 2019). Interpreted using the paper, the time point label stands for: about 5 months on oral tofacitinib. This sample's treatment or condition label indicates: oral pan-JAK inhibitor, 5-10 mg twice daily. Library preparation employed the immunoSEQ multiplex PCR assay. For TCR sequencing, RNA was extracted from every sample and reverse transcribed into cDNA to serve as template. TCRdb re-hosts the immuneACCESS table, in-frame sequences only. Its copies lack some clones; in the studies checked, an unresolved V gene accounts for under half of them, and the cause for the rest is not known. The sample contains about 200,000 clones, about three fifths of them found a single time. Under 7% of the sample is taken by the ten largest. The source was CD4+ T cells sorted from blood, collected at week 24, from a patient treated with tofacitinib. These TCRs come from a human donor with alopecia areata.

The chain couples TRBV5-1 to TRBJ2-7; 9 bases are shared with TRBD1. The CDR3 extends over 14 amino acids. Germline lookup yields CDR1 SGHRS and CDR2 YFSETQ. V was pared by 4 bases and J by 4 bases, with 6 bases of the junction left unmatched. Written as DNA, the CDR3 is TGCGCCAGCAGCCTTCGGACAGGGGAGTACGAGCAGTACTTC. Translating it yields CASSLRTGEYEQYF.

This clone was detected only a few times. Other DNA sequences within the sample encode an identical CDR3. The gene calls are TRBV29-1 and TRBJ1-2; D ambiguous. CDR1 and CDR2 (germline): SQVTM, ANQGSEA. This CDR3 is built from 12 residues. V lost 4 bases and J lost 2, with 8 bases in between. CDR3 bases: TGCAGCGTTGGGAGTGGAAACTATGGCTACACCTTC. Its translation: CSVGSGNYGYTF.

Only a few counts were recorded for this clone. V is TRBV5-1 and J is TRBJ2-2, with 11 bases aligning to TRBD2. This CDR3 contains 18 residues. J was trimmed by 1 base and V by 4 bases; bases with no gene match: 9. Germline V CDR1 and CDR2: SGHRS, YFSETQ. This CDR3 reads CASSGPGLAEVNTGELFF. The CDR3 nucleotides are TGCGCCAGCAGCGGCCCGGGACTAGCGGAAGTGAACACCGGGGAGCTGTTTTTT. Drawing the rest from reference TRBV5-1 and TRBJ2-2, the complete variable domain is KAGVTQTPRYLIKTRGQQVTLSCSPISGHRSVSWYQQTPGQGLQFLFEYFSETQRNKGNFPGRFSGRQFSNSRSEMNVSTLELGDSALYLCASSGPGLAEVNTGELFFGEGSRLTVL.

This chain joins TRBV29-1 and TRBJ2-3; D possibly uses TRBD1 or TRBD2 (5 bases each). The CDR3 runs 14 residues. The V gene's germline CDR1 is SQVTM and CDR2 ANQGSEA. V gave up 5 bases and J gave up 3 bases, with 15 bases separating them. CDR3 nucleotides: TGCAGCGTTACGGTTTATGAGGGGACAGATACGCAGTATTTT. The encoded protein is CSVTVYEGTDTQYF.

This chain joins TRBV5-6 and TRBJ2-1; 7 nucleotides align to TRBD2. V lost 0 bases, J lost 10 bases, and 4 bases stayed unmatched. Germline values: CDR1 SGHDT, CDR2 YYEEEE. The CDR3 runs to 13 residues. As DNA, the CDR3 is TGTGCCAGCAGCTTGGGACTAGCTGGCGAGCAGTTCTTC. It specifies CASSLGLAGEQFF.

This clone was observed a few times. The rearrangement joins TRBV4-1 to TRBJ2-5; TRBD1 or TRBD2 may be the D gene (5 bases each). Trimming removed 1 base at V and 5 bases at J, with 17 bases between. Per the germline V gene, CDR1 is MGHRA and CDR2 is YSYEKL. The CDR3 consists of 16 residues. CDR3: CASSQGSAVGAETQYF. CDR3 DNA: TGCGCCAGCAGCCAAGGATCAGCGGTAGGGGCGGAGACCCAGTACTTC.

This clone came up once. CDR3 sequence: CASSAVQAYEQYF. In nucleotides, the CDR3 is TGTGCCAGCAGCGCCGTACAGGCCTACGAGCAGTACTTC. The V and J genes are TRBV7-2 and TRBJ2-7, with a possible D match to TRBD1 (5 bases). Germline V lookup: CDR1 SGHTA, CDR2 FQGNSA. This CDR3 is 13 amino acids long. V lost 5 bases and J lost 2, with 10 bases in between.

In this sample, this clone turned up a few times. V usage is TRBV4-3 and J usage is TRBJ1-5; tentatively, D is TRBD1 (5 bases). V lost 0 bases and J lost 6, with 12 bases in between. Germline loops: CDR1 LGHNA, CDR2 YSLEER. The CDR3 extends over 15 amino acids. As DNA, the CDR3 is TGCGCCAGCAGCCAAGATATAGGGGTAGGTCAGCCCCAGCATTTT. Residues: CASSQDIGVGQPQHF.